This T cell receptor beta chain was found in a study of blood T cell repertoires in COVID-19. Study-wide background: Samples representing acute and convalescent COVID-19 were sourced from the United States, Italy and Spain. PBMCs, B-cell-depleted T cells, or T cells were the source of the cDNA or gDNA that made up the material.

The V gene's germline CDR1 is SGHTA and CDR2 FQGNSA. Trimming took off 2 bases at V and 9 bases at J, with 8 bases between the two ends. The CDR3 runs to 12 residues. How the authors handled the data: By means of reference gene primer amplification, nucleated cell counts were estimated. Using immunoSEQ multiplex PCR, the repertoire was profiled, and TCRdb retains in-frame clones only, with some absent. V and J calls plus clone size are reproduced from that table; the DNA served to infer D and trimming. Found here are about 15,000 clones, 86% of them singletons; the top ten hold 15% to 20%. This chain connects TRBV7-2 to TRBJ2-1, with D hard to call. The clonotype comes from a human donor in a cohort sampled during active COVID-19. Sequences were obtained from peripheral blood. The CDR3 protein is CASSLWSGEQFF. CDR3 nucleotides: TGTGCCAGCAGCTTATGGAGTGGTGAGCAGTTCTTC.